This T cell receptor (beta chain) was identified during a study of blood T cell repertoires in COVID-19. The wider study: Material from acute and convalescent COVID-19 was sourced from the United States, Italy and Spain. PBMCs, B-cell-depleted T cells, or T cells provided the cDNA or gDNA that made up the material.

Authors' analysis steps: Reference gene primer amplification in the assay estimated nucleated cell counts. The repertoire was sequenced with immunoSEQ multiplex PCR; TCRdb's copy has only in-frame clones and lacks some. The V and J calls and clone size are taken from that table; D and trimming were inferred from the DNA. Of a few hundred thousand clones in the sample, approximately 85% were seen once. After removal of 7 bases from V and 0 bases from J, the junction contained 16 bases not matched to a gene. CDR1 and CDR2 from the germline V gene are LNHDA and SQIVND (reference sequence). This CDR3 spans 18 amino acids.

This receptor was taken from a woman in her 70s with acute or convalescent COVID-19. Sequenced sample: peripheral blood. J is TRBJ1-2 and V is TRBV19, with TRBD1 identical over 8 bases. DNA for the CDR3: TGTGCCAGTATTCTATCAAGCCGGGACAGGACCCCTAACTATGGCTACACCTTC. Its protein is CASILSSRDRTPNYGYTF.